This T cell receptor (beta chain) was recovered during a study of blood T cell repertoires in COVID-19. Study as a whole: Collection of acute and convalescent COVID-19 samples took place in the United States, Italy and Spain. In each case, the material was cDNA or gDNA derived from T cells, B-cell-depleted T cells, or PBMCs.

This CDR3 region has 15 residues. The germline CDR1 and CDR2 sequences are LGHDT and YNNKEL (reference sequence). The trim removed 4 bases at V and 8 bases at J, leaving 6 bases unmatched. Under the authors' procedure: Reference gene primer amplification gave nucleated cell count estimates. Method: immunoSEQ multiplex PCR; TCRdb's copy keeps in-frame clones and lacks some. The V and J calls and the clone size are those of that table, but D and trimming were determined from the DNA. The profile shows 200,000 to 300,000 clones, 88% of them singletons. This sequence joins TRBV3-1 (or the pseudogene TRBV3-2) and TRBJ1-6; 9 nucleotides agree with TRBD1. The source material was peripheral blood. The origin of this receptor is a man in his 60s who had recovered from COVID-19. The CDR3 coding sequence is TGTGCCAGCAGCCTAAAGGGACAGGGACATTCACCCCTCCACTTT. Protein product: CASSLKGQGHSPLHF.